Given below is one TCR beta chain in context. Its antigen is currently unknown. The time point: baseline, week 1 (first vaccination visit). Treatment denoted: pre-vaccination baseline after standard-of-care therapy. The data originate from a study of a mutant IDH1 vaccine in newly diagnosed glioma. Study summary: Treated individuals were around 60% male and approximately 38% female, averaging roughly 44 years of age. The earlier regimen, radiotherapy, temozolomide, or both, was most often both. Broader study findings: Variations in leading peripheral T cell clonotypes appeared to have no connection with pseudoprogression.

Sequenced by immunoSEQ multiplex PCR; TCRdb stores in-frame clones only, minus some. The sample lists 12,000 to 15,000 clones, 75% to 90% occurring once. Trimming stripped 6 bases from V and 3 bases from J, with 11 bases between. There are 13 residues in the CDR3. The germline CDR1 and CDR2 sequences are MNHNS and SASEGT. This receptor was obtained from a woman aged 40-49 years with glioma. Some clones in this sample may be carry-over from other donors' samples. The sample consisted of PBMCs, taken from a glioma patient treated with radiotherapy, temozolomide or both. The chain carries TRBV6-1 and TRBJ1-1, with D tentatively TRBD1 (5 bases). This CDR3 reads CASSADTYTEAFF. CDR3 bases: TGTGCCAGCAGCGCGGACACCTACACTGAAGCTTTCTTT.